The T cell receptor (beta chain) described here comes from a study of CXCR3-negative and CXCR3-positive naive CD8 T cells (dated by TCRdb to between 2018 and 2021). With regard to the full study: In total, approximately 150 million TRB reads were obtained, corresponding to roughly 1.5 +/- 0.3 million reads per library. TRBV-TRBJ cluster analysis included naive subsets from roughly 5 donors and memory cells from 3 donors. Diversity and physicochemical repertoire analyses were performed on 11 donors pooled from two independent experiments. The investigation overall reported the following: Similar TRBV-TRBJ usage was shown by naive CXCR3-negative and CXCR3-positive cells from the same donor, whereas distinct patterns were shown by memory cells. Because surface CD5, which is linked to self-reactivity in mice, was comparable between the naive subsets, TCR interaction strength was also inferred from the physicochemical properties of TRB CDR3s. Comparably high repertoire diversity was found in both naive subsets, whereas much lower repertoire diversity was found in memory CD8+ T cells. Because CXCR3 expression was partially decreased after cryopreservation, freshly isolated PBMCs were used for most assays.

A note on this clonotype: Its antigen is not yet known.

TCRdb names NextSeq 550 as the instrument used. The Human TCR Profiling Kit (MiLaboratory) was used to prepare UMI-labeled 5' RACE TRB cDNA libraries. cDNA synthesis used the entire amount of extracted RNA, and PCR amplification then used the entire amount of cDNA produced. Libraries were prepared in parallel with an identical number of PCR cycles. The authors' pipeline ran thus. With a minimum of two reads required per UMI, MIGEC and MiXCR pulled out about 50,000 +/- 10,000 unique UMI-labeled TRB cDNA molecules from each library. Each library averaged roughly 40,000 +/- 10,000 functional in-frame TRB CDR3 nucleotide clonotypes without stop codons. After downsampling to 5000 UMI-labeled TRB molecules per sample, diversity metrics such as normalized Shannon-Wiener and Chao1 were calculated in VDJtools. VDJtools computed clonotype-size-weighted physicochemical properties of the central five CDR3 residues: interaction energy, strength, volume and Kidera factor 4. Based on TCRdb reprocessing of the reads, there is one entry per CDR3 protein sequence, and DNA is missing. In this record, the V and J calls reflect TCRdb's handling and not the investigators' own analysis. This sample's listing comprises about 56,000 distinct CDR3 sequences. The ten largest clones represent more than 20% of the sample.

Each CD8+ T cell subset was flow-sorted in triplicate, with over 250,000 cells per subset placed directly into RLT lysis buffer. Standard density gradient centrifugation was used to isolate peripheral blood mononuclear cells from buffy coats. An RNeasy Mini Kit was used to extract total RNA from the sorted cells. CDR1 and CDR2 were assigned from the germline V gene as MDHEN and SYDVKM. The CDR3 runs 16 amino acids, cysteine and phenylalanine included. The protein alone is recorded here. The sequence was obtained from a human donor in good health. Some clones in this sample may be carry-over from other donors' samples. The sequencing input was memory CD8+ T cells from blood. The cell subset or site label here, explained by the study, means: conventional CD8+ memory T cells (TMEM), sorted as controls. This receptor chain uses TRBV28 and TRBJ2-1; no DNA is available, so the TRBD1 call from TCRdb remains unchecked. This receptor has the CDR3 CASSLVGTGGYNEQFF.